This paragraph covers one T cell receptor (beta chain) sequence. Sequencing used immunoSEQ multiplex PCR; TCRdb keeps in-frame clones, though not all of them. Among approximately 20,000 clones listed, 85% were seen once. V lost 3 bases and J lost 5; bases outside the gene matches: 4. CDR1 and CDR2 (germline): SEHNR, FQNEAQ (reference sequence). The CDR3 runs 14 residues. This specimen belongs to a study of blood T cell repertoires in COVID-19. The clonotype was recovered from a human donor with active COVID-19. The donor label of this sample is uncertain. The sample taken for sequencing was peripheral blood. The gene calls are TRBV7-9 and TRBJ2-5; 9 nucleotides line up with TRBD1. The CDR3 region has the DNA TGTGCCAGCAGCTTTGGACAGGGGAGGGAGACCCAGTACTTC. This translates into CASSFGQGRETQYF.